Given below is one TCR beta chain in context. Germline V CDR1 and CDR2: LGHDT, YNNKEL (reference sequence). The CDR3 is made up of 14 amino acids. With 3 bases removed from V and 0 bases from J, the gap between germline ends came to 6 bases. This entry comes from a study of T cell responses to AZD1222 COVID-19 vaccine. Produced via immunoSEQ multiplex PCR; TCRdb's table is partial and in-frame only. This sample carries approximately 150,000 clones, around 94% of them seen once, and the ten largest clones take more than 0.8%. The source of this sequence is an adult in good health. The sequencing here drew on peripheral blood, taken on day 0 of AZD1222 vaccination. The chain couples TRBV3-1 (or the pseudogene TRBV3-2) to TRBJ1-3; D gene uncertain. CDR3 region: CASSHPGSGNTIYF. CDR3 in DNA: TGTGCCAGCAGCCACCCAGGCTCTGGAAACACCATATATTTT.